The 18 T cell receptor beta chains reported below all come from one sample, sequenced in a study of T-cell memory formation after mild COVID-19. TCRdb analysed the 5' RACE reads with MiXCR anew, one entry per CDR3 protein. The sample holds around 510,000 distinct CDR3 sequences, roughly 20% seen once. Specimen: PBMCs or a T cell subset sorted from them (not recorded which). These receptors were taken from an adult woman who had mild COVID-19 (a few samples of this study predate the infection). Cell type and time point are not known.

The genes are TRBV5-1 and TRBJ2-3, with D tentatively TRBD2 (7 bases). Trimming cost V 0 bases and J 1 base, with 15 bases left between them. From germline, CDR1 is SGHRS and CDR2 YFSETQ. The CDR3 runs 17 residues. The CDR3 sequence is CASSLGVAGARTDTQYF. Here the CDR3 DNA reads TGCGCCAGCAGCTTGGGTGTTGCGGGGGCGCGCACAGATACGCAGTATTTT.

This clonotype has just a few counts. The chain recombines TRBV30 with TRBJ2-5; D call uncertain. The germline V and J ends were trimmed by 2 bases and 8 bases, with 15 bases remaining between them. This CDR3 spans 13 amino acids. Looked up from germline, CDR1 is GTSNPN and CDR2 is SVGIG (reference sequence). The chain's CDR3 is CAWSITLTATQYF. The CDR3 bases are TGTGCCTGGAGTATCACCCTAACAGCCACCCAGTACTTC.

This clonotype was observed at least ten times. V and J are TRBV4-1 and TRBJ2-4, with 8 bases identical to TRBD2. CDR3 length: 19 amino acids. The germline V gene encodes CDR1 MGHRA and CDR2 YSYEKL. With 0 bases clipped from V and 6 bases from J, the junction kept 16 bases outside the gene matches. The CDR3 DNA reads TGCGCCAGCAGCCAAGATAAGGCGAGCGGGGGAGTTCTGGGAAACATTCAGTACTTC. Protein sequence: CASSQDKASGGVLGNIQYF.

V and J are TRBV5-1 and TRBJ1-1; 8 nucleotides match TRBD1. This CDR3 has 15 residues. The trim removed 0 bases at V and 4 bases at J, leaving 5 bases unmatched. CDR1 SGHRS and CDR2 YFSETQ come from the germline V gene. The CDR3 protein is CASSLERTGRTEAFF. CDR3 DNA sequence: TGCGCCAGCAGCTTGGAACGGACAGGGCGCACTGAAGCTTTCTTT.

The chain employs TRBV29-1 and TRBJ1-2; D is unresolved. The CDR3 has 13 residues. V was clipped by 5 bases and J by 4 bases, with 14 bases between them. Germline values: CDR1 SQVTM, CDR2 ANQGSEA. CDR3 nucleotide sequence: TGCAGCGTTACCCGGGAGCCCGGCTATGGCTACACCTTC. The encoded protein is CSVTREPGYGYTF.

This clonotype appeared a few times. The chain carries TRBV12-3 or TRBV12-4 and TRBJ1-2, with D possibly being TRBD1 (6 bases). V lost 5 bases, J lost 4 bases, and 17 bases lay in between. The CDR3 is 15 amino acids. The CDR3 loop reads CASSPSGGGSYGYTF. The CDR3 DNA is TGTGCCAGCAGTCCGAGTGGAGGGGGATCCTATGGCTACACCTTC.

V is TRBV20-1 and J is TRBJ1-1; D gene ambiguous. This CDR3 has 17 amino acids. The germline CDR1 and CDR2 sequences are DFQATT and SNEGSKA (reference sequence). The ends were cut back, 5 bases at V and 0 bases at J, with 22 bases in the middle. CDR3 sequence (DNA): TGCAGTGCTCCGCAGAGGTGGAGGGTGGAAATGAACACTGAAGCTTTCTTT. Translated, it gives CSAPQRWRVEMNTEAFF.

Only a few counts were recorded for this clonotype. This chain links TRBV24-1 with TRBJ2-7; 7 bases fit TRBD1. Germline V gene lookup returns CDR1 KGHDR and CDR2 SFDVKD. This CDR3 contains 16 residues. With V trimmed by 4 bases and J by 2 bases, 10 bases remained unmatched. This CDR3 is CATSDKPGTDPYEQYF. CDR3 nucleotide sequence: TGTGCCACCAGTGACAAACCGGGGACAGATCCCTACGAGCAGTACTTC.

The chain couples TRBV3-1 to TRBJ2-3; 8 bases map to TRBD2. The germline CDR1 and CDR2 sequences are LGHDT and YNNKEL (reference sequence). Losses at the gene ends were 0 bases for V and 2 bases for J; bases not matched to a gene: 7. This CDR3 has 17 residues. The CDR3 region is CASSQESGGGFTDTQYF. CDR3 bases: TGTGCCAGCAGCCAAGAGTCCGGCGGGGGGTTCACAGATACGCAGTATTTT.

The gene calls are TRBV5-1 and TRBJ2-6; D not resolved. Germline values: CDR1 SGHRS, CDR2 YFSETQ. The germline V and J ends were trimmed by 2 bases and 0 bases, with 15 bases remaining between them. The CDR3 consists of 18 residues. In DNA, the CDR3 is TGCGCCAGCAGCTTAGGGTACGCGTCAAGCTCTGGGGCCAACGTCCTGACTTTC. As protein: CASSLGYASSSGANVLTF.

The rearrangement uses TRBV7-2 and TRBJ2-7, with TRBD1 matching 8 bases. The CDR3 consists of 17 residues. The germline V gene encodes CDR1 SGHTA and CDR2 FQGNSA. V was clipped by 5 bases and J by 0 bases; unmatched bases: 12. In DNA form, the CDR3 reads TGTGCCAGCAGCCCAACACCGGGACAGGCTTACTCCTACGAGCAGTACTTC. It specifies CASSPTPGQAYSYEQYF.

V and J are TRBV20-1 and TRBJ1-1; 8 bases align to TRBD1. The trim removed 6 bases at V and 2 bases at J, leaving 8 bases unmatched. The CDR3 consists of 14 residues. The V gene's germline CDR1 is DFQATT and CDR2 SNEGSKA (reference sequence). Here the CDR3 DNA reads TGCAGTGCCACAGGGGGAAGGTTAAACACTGAAGCTTTCTTT. Residues: CSATGGRLNTEAFF.

On this clonotype itself: A much larger clone lies a single base off, so this may be a read error. The chain links TRBV12-3 or TRBV12-4 to TRBJ2-1; TRBD2 agrees at 12 bases. This CDR3 has 16 residues. V was pared by 4 bases and J by 9 bases, with 10 bases of the junction left unmatched. This CDR3 reads CASSSRTSGVAGEQFF. CDR3 DNA sequence: TGTGCCAGCAGTTCCCGGACTAGCGGGGTGGCAGGTGAGCAGTTCTTC.

This clonotype has only a few counts. The J gene is TRBJ2-7, the V gene TRBV14, with a possible D match to TRBD1 (6 bases). V was shortened by 4 bases and J by 2 bases, with 12 bases between the two germline ends. Germline V CDR1 and CDR2: SGHDN, FVKESK. This CDR3 has 14 residues. The CDR3 protein is CASSPGQHAYEQYF. CDR3 DNA sequence: TGTGCCAGCAGCCCTGGACAGCACGCCTACGAGCAGTACTTC.

The chain recombines TRBV5-5 with TRBJ2-5; D remains ambiguous. Deletions cut 4 bases from V and 5 bases from J, with 18 bases between. The CDR3 is 15 amino acids. From germline, CDR1 is SGHKS and CDR2 YYEKEE (reference sequence). This CDR3 is CASSRTMGLGETQYF. The CDR3 DNA is TGTGCCAGCAGCCGTACTATGGGTTTAGGGGAGACCCAGTACTTC.

This clonotype was seen a few times. The chain is built from TRBV7-6 and TRBJ2-1; 14 bases agree with TRBD2. The length of the CDR3 is 16 residues. Germline V CDR1 and CDR2: SGHVS, FNYEAQ. Unmatched junction bases numbered 7, after V lost 6 bases and J lost 6 bases. CDR3 in DNA: TGTGCCAGCAGTACCGGGACTAGCGGGAGTTTCAATGAGCAGTTCTTC. Translating gives CASSTGTSGSFNEQFF.

This chain connects TRBV25-1 to TRBJ2-1; D ambiguous. The germline V and J ends were trimmed by 4 bases and 8 bases, with 6 bases remaining between them. This CDR3 is built from 11 residues. Germline CDR1 is MGHDK and CDR2 is SYGVNS. The CDR3 sequence: CASSAAYEQFF. As DNA, the CDR3 is TGTGCCAGCAGTGCGGCTTATGAGCAGTTCTTC.

This chain links TRBV4-1 with TRBJ2-5, with D possibly TRBD1 on 6 matching bases. V lost 3 bases and J lost 5, with 19 bases in between. The CDR3 is made up of 16 amino acids. The V gene's germline CDR1 is MGHRA and CDR2 YSYEKL. The CDR3 DNA reads TGCGCCAGCAGCCATGCCCCGGATGAGGGACATGAGACCCAGTACTTC. Its protein product is CASSHAPDEGHETQYF.